This T cell receptor beta chain was retrieved from a study of early T cells in non-severe SARS-CoV-2 infection. A single record per CDR3 protein comes from TCRdb applying MiXCR to the 5' RACE reads. Of roughly 54,000 distinct CDR3 sequences in the sample, 10% to 15% were seen once. This clonotype was sampled from an adult who was a healthcare worker with PCR-confirmed SARS-CoV-2 infection or an uninfected control (not recorded which). The sequencing input was whole blood.

The DNA of the CDR3 is TGTGCCAGCAGCTTAGAATATTTGGATGGGGCCAACGTCCTGACTTTC. It is translated as CASSLEYLDGANVLTF. The chain has TRBV11-2 and TRBJ2-6; D remains unclear. Germline CDR1 reads SGHAT; CDR2 reads FQNNGV. V lost 0 bases and J 3 bases, leaving 9 bases between the germline ends. The CDR3 totals 16 residues.